This T cell receptor (beta chain) came from a study of T cell responses to AZD1222 COVID-19 vaccine. V shed 3 bases and J shed 0 bases, with 10 bases lying between them. The CDR3 is 15 amino acids. Germline CDR1 and CDR2: SGHRS and YFSETQ. Sequencing used immunoSEQ multiplex PCR; TCRdb keeps in-frame clones, though not all of them. The table includes 80,000 to 100,000 clones, around 90% detected once. Here the sequenced sample was peripheral blood, taken 28 days after the second AZD1222 dose. The V gene is TRBV5-1, the J gene TRBJ1-3; possible D gene TRBD1, 5 bases. This sequence was found in an adult who received the AZD1222 COVID-19 vaccine. The CDR3 nucleotides read TGCGCCAGCAGCTCGATGACAGACTCTGGAAACACCATATATTTT. Translation gives CASSSMTDSGNTIYF.